These T cell receptor beta chains were read from a single sample in a study of blood T cell repertoires in COVID-19. Only in-frame clones appear in the TCRdb table, and some are missing; sequencing was by immunoSEQ multiplex PCR. Of around 450,000 clones in the sample, approximately 90% were seen once. What was sequenced was PBMCs or T cells enriched from blood (not recorded which). The receptor source for this set is a woman in her late teens or twenties who had recovered from COVID-19. CDR3s include the opening cysteine and the closing phenylalanine or tryptophan. Each record gives: clone size, V gene, J gene, D gene, CDR3 DNA, CDR3 protein. D genes are given only for firm matches. Where a row states a size, it is once, few, many or the class of an expanded clone; other rows omit it.

>.|TRBV5-1|TRBJ1-1|TRBD1
TGCGCCAGCATGGAACAGGGGGCTGAAGCTTTCTTT
CASMEQGAEAFF
>.|TRBV30|TRBJ1-2|.
TGTGCCTGGAGTTCAGGGTCGGATGGCTACACCTTC
CAWSSGSDGYTF
>.|TRBV5-1|TRBJ2-7|TRBD2
TGCGCCAGCAGCTTAGCGGGGGGTAGCAACGAGCAGTACTTC
CASSLAGGSNEQYF
>.|TRBV19|TRBJ1-2|TRBD1
TGTGCCAGTAGTATCCAAACCGGACAGGCCAGCTACACCTTC
CASSIQTGQASYTF
>.|TRBV6-4|TRBJ1-5|.
TGTGCCAGCAGTTGTAAGGGGCGGCAGCCCCAGCATTTT
CASSCKGRQPQHF
>.|TRBV12-3/TRBV12-4|TRBJ1-5|.
TGTGCCAGCAGTTTTAGTCGGAATCAGCCCCAGCATTTT
CASSFSRNQPQHF
>once|TRBV24-1|TRBJ2-2|TRBD1
TGTGCCACCAGTGATTTGCAAGGGGACAGGGGAGAGCTGTTTTTT
CATSDLQGDRGELFF
>once|TRBV30|TRBJ1-6|TRBD1
TGTGCCTCGGCGCATGACAGGGATTCACCCCTCCACTTT
CASAHDRDSPLHF
>.|TRBV5-6|TRBJ1-1|.
TGTGCCAGCAGCCACATCTCTGACACTGAAGCTTTCTTT
CASSHISDTEAFF
>.|TRBV15|TRBJ1-2|TRBD1
TGTGCCACCAGCAGAGAGGGACAGGGGCGCCTCTACACCTTC
CATSREGQGRLYTF
>few|TRBV5-5|TRBJ1-5|.
TGTGCCAGCAGTCTCGCCCCAGGGGTTGATCAGCCCCAGCATTTT
CASSLAPGVDQPQHF
>.|TRBV19|TRBJ2-5|.
TGTGCCAGTAGTATTCGGGACCAAGAGACCCAGTACTTC
CASSIRDQETQYF
>.|TRBV19|TRBJ1-1|TRBD1
TGTGCCAGTGACCCTGGACAGGGTAGCACTGAAGCTTTCTTT
CASDPGQGSTEAFF
>.|TRBV5-4|TRBJ2-7|TRBD1
TGTGCCAGCCATCGACAGGGTACCTACGAGCAGTACTTC
CASHRQGTYEQYF
>.|TRBV5-1|TRBJ2-3|.
TGCGCCAGCACCCCTTCAGGAGATACGCAGTATTTT
CASTPSGDTQYF
>.|TRBV7-6|TRBJ1-4|.
TGTGCCAGCAGCTTATTGGGTTTTAACGGAGAACTGTTTTTT
CASSLLGFNGELFF
>few|TRBV19|TRBJ1-1|TRBD1
TGTGCCAGTATACATTCTCGGGGACAGGGGAACACTGAAGCTTTCTTT
CASIHSRGQGNTEAFF
>.|TRBV7-2|TRBJ2-7|.
TGTGCCAGCAGCTTAGCGCCACTTGGAGCGGGTTCCCACGAGCAGTACTTC
CASSLAPLGAGSHEQYF
>.|TRBV9|TRBJ2-7|TRBD1
TGTGCCAGCAGCGTAGAAGGACAGGGGGCGGGAGAGCAGTACTTC
CASSVEGQGAGEQYF
>.|TRBV28|TRBJ1-2|TRBD1
TGTGCCAGTAAGCCCCTTTCAGGGGGCGGTTATGGCTACACCTTC
CASKPLSGGGYGYTF
>.|TRBV7-8|TRBJ1-6|.
TGTGCCAGCAGCTTAGCAGCGGGGAATTGGAATTCACCCCTCCACTTT
CASSLAAGNWNSPLHF
>.|TRBV11-2|TRBJ2-3|.
TGTGCCAGCAGCTTAGCGGGGGAAGATACGCAGTATTTT
CASSLAGEDTQYF
>.|TRBV7-7|TRBJ2-7|.
TGTGCCAGCAGCTTAAACAGGGCCTCGGCCGAGCAGTACTTC
CASSLNRASAEQYF
>.|TRBV7-9|TRBJ1-4|.
TGTGCCAGCAGCACCAGGGGACGTAATGAAAAACTGTTTTTT
CASSTRGRNEKLFF
>.|TRBV29-1|TRBJ1-3|.
TGCAGCGTTTCTCTACTCTCTGGAAACACCATATATTTT
CSVSLLSGNTIYF
>once|TRBV27|TRBJ2-7|TRBD1
TGTGCCAGCACCGCGGACAGGTCTAACTCCTACGAGCAGTACTTC
CASTADRSNSYEQYF
>.|TRBV7-6|TRBJ1-4|TRBD1
TGTGCCAGCAGCTTAGGGCGGGGACAGGATGGAGTAAAACTGTTTTTT
CASSLGRGQDGVKLFF
>.|TRBV5-1|TRBJ1-4|.
TGCGCCAGCACTCGGAGTTCGGTAGGAGGTGAAAAACTGTTTTTT
CASTRSSVGGEKLFF
>.|TRBV27|TRBJ1-5|.
TGTGCCAGCAGTTTAGGAGGGGCCGGGGGTCAGCCCCAGCATTTT
CASSLGGAGGQPQHF
>.|TRBV1|TRBJ2-7|.
TGCACCAGCAGCCAAGAGGACCAGGCGGGCGGCCCCGCTCCCTACGAGCAGTACTTC
CTSSQEDQAGGPAPYEQYF
>.|TRBV5-1|TRBJ2-7|.
TGCGCCAGCAGCTCCGGGACTCTTCCCTACGAGCAGTACTTC
CASSSGTLPYEQYF
>.|TRBV18|TRBJ2-1|TRBD1
TGTGCCAGCTCACCTGACAGGGGGCTCGGGCACAATGAGCAGTTCTTC
CASSPDRGLGHNEQFF
>.|TRBV24-1|TRBJ2-3|.
TGTGCCACCAGTGATTCCTCGGGGGGCCTAATTAGCACAGATACGCAGTATTTT
CATSDSSGGLISTDTQYF
>.|TRBV2|TRBJ1-4|TRBD1
TGTGCCAGCAGTGGGACAGGGGGTACGGTAGAAAAACTGTTTTTT
CASSGTGGTVEKLFF
>.|TRBV9|TRBJ2-1|TRBD2
TGTGCCAGCAGCGCATCAGGCGGGGGGACGACTTACAATGAGCAGTTCTTC
CASSASGGGTTYNEQFF
>.|TRBV19|TRBJ2-5|.
TGTGCCAGTAGTATCCCATCAGAGACCCAGTACTTC
CASSIPSETQYF
>.|TRBV7-8|TRBJ2-5|.
TGTGCCAGCAGCTTTGATGACAGCCGGGAGACCCAGTACTTC
CASSFDDSRETQYF
>.|TRBV19|TRBJ2-3|.
TGTGCCAGTAGTTTCGAACTAGCACAACGAGATACGCAGTATTTT
CASSFELAQRDTQYF
>.|TRBV20-1|TRBJ1-2|.
TGCAGTGCTAGTAAAGGGCAGGGCAGAACCTATGGCTACACCTTC
CSASKGQGRTYGYTF
>.|TRBV12-3/TRBV12-4|TRBJ1-5|.
TGTGCCAGCAGCCCAGACGGGAATCAGCCCCAGCATTTT
CASSPDGNQPQHF
>.|TRBV6-5|TRBJ1-1|.
TGTGCCAGCAGTCAGGGACACGACAACACTGAAGCTTTCTTT
CASSQGHDNTEAFF